Presented here are 31 T cell receptor beta chains from one specimen sequenced in a study of somatic mutations in cytotoxic T cells in rheumatoid arthritis. The table came from immunoSEQ multiplex PCR; TCRdb's copy has only in-frame clones and leaves some out. The sample holds 2,500 to 3,000 clones; approximately 70% are singletons and the top ten take 10% to 15%. Sequencing was carried out using CD8+ T cells sorted from synovial fluid. The origin of the receptors is a woman under 30 with rheumatoid arthritis.

The V call is TRBV28, the J call TRBJ2-6, with D maybe TRBD1 (6 bases). This CDR3 comprises 16 residues. Germline V gene data show CDR1 as MDHEN and CDR2 as SYDVKM. Trimming stripped 7 bases from V and 0 bases from J, with 13 bases between. DNA of the CDR3: TGTGCCAGCACCCCGGGACACCCCTCTGGGGCCAACGTCCTGACTTTC. This translates into CASTPGHPSGANVLTF.

Turning to this clone: Additional DNA sequences in this sample encode the identical CDR3. The rearrangement uses TRBV19 and TRBJ2-7; 10 nucleotides align to TRBD2. V trimming: 1 base; J trimming: 2 bases; junction bases outside the gene matches: 2. The CDR3 spans 15 residues. CDR1 is LNHDA, CDR2 SQIVND, per germline (reference sequence). CDR3 region: CASSIGLAGTYEQYF. The DNA for the CDR3 is TGTGCCAGTAGTATAGGACTAGCGGGCACCTACGAGCAGTACTTC.

In this sample, this clone turned up a few times. This rearrangement joins TRBV28 to TRBJ1-2; D remains unclear. The germline gives CDR1 MDHEN, CDR2 SYDVKM. Trimming left V 3 bases short and J 0 bases short, with 8 bases between. This CDR3 comprises 14 residues. The DNA of the CDR3 is TGTGCCAGCAGTTTCCTTGACACTAACTATGGCTACACCTTC. It specifies CASSFLDTNYGYTF.

V usage is TRBV27 and J usage is TRBJ1-4; TRBD1 aligns across 10 bases. Trimming took 6 bases from V and 8 from J; bases not matched to a gene: 3. CDR3 size: 13 residues. Germline V gene data show CDR1 as MNHEY and CDR2 as SMNVEV (reference sequence). In nucleotides, the CDR3 is TGTGCCAGCAGAGGACAGGGGGACGAAAAACTGTTTTTT. Encoded protein: CASRGQGDEKLFF. The full variable domain, in which reference TRBV27 and TRBJ1-4 provide the parts outside the CDR3, is EAQVTQNPRYLITVTGKKLTVTCSQNMNHEYMSWYRQDPGLGLRQIYYSMNVEVTDKGDVPEGYKVSRKEKRNFPLILESPSPNQTSLYFCASRGQGDEKLFFGSGTQLSVL.

The chain recombines TRBV6-6 with TRBJ2-1; tentative D call: TRBD2 (6 bases). This CDR3 has 14 residues. Trimming left V 6 bases short and J 1 base short, with 10 bases between. Germline lookup yields CDR1 MNHNY and CDR2 SVGAGI (reference sequence). The chain's CDR3 is CASRGGLSYNEQFF. The CDR3 DNA sequence: TGTGCCAGCAGGGGGGGACTTTCCTACAATGAGCAGTTCTTC.

The chain uses TRBV23-1 and TRBJ1-4; D is possibly TRBD1 (5 bases). TRBV23-1 is identified as an open reading frame with a role that is uncertain. The CDR3 contains 15 residues. Trimming took off 6 bases at V and 0 bases at J, with 11 bases between the two ends. CDR3 amino acids: CASREGKTTNEKLFF. The CDR3 nucleotides read TGCGCCAGCAGGGAGGGGAAAACAACTAATGAAAAACTGTTTTTT.

This clone was seen a few times. The chain recombines TRBV6-5 with TRBJ1-2; D not resolved. V dropped 6 bases and J dropped 7 bases, with 6 bases sitting between them. This CDR3 has 10 amino acids. Germline CDR1 is MNHEY and CDR2 is SVGAGI. This CDR3 is CASSSGGYTF. CDR3 sequence (DNA): TGTGCCAGCAGCTCCGGTGGCTACACCTTC.

This chain joins TRBV7-9 and TRBJ1-1, with 8 bases fitting TRBD1. The CDR3 sequence is 16 residues long. CDR1 is SEHNR, CDR2 FQNEAQ, per germline (reference sequence). The junction had 7 bases not matched to a gene; V was cut back by 4 bases and J by 0 bases. CDR3 bases: TGTGCCAGCAGCTCCCAGGGGGCCCTCATGAACACTGAAGCTTTCTTT. Its translation is CASSSQGALMNTEAFF. The full variable domain, with the rest looked up from reference TRBV7-9 and TRBJ1-1, is DTGVSQNPRHKITKRGQNVTFRCDPISEHNRLYWYRQTLGQGPEFLTYFQNEAQLEKSRLLSDRFSAERPKGSFSTLEIQRTEQGDSAMYLCASSSQGALMNTEAFFGQGTRLTVV.

The V gene is TRBV5-1, the J gene TRBJ2-3, with D perhaps matching TRBD1 (5 bases). This CDR3 region has 17 residues. CDR1 is SGHRS, CDR2 YFSETQ, per germline. The germline V and J ends were trimmed by 0 bases and 5 bases, with 19 bases remaining between them. CDR3: CASSLVGQTVRVDTQYF. The CDR3 nucleotides read TGCGCCAGCAGCTTGGTTGGACAAACGGTTCGGGTAGATACGCAGTATTTT. The full variable domain, its missing parts supplied by reference TRBV5-1 and TRBJ2-3, is KAGVTQTPRYLIKTRGQQVTLSCSPISGHRSVSWYQQTPGQGLQFLFEYFSETQRNKGNFPGRFSGRQFSNSRSEMNVSTLELGDSALYLCASSLVGQTVRVDTQYFGPGTRLTVL.

This chain links TRBV5-5 with TRBJ2-7; possible D gene TRBD1, 5 bases. This CDR3 region has 13 residues. Trimming stripped 3 bases from V and 5 bases from J, with 12 bases between. Germline V lookup: CDR1 SGHKS, CDR2 YYEKEE (reference sequence). CDR3 amino acids: CASSWYLQDEQYF. CDR3 in DNA: TGTGCCAGCAGCTGGTACCTACAGGACGAGCAGTACTTC. Drawing the rest from reference TRBV5-5 and TRBJ2-7, the complete variable domain is DAGVTQSPTHLIKTRGQQVTLRCSPISGHKSVSWYQQVLGQGPQFIFQYYEKEERGRGNFPDRFSARQFPNYSSELNVNALLLGDSALYLCASSWYLQDEQYFGPGTRLTVT.

The chain carries TRBV6-4 and TRBJ2-1, with 10 nucleotides matching TRBD2. V was clipped by 2 bases and J by 3 bases; unmatched bases: 1. CDR3 length equals 15 residues. Germline CDR1 is MRHNA and CDR2 is SNTAGT. The CDR3 loop reads CASSDSGGDYNEQFF. The CDR3 DNA follows: TGTGCCAGCAGTGACAGCGGGGGGGACTACAATGAGCAGTTCTTC.

By frequency in the sample, this clone is medium-sized. The chain joins TRBV7-9 to TRBJ2-7; the D gene is possibly TRBD2 (5 bases). V was clipped by 6 bases and J by 2 bases, with 23 bases between them. Germline values: CDR1 SEHNR, CDR2 FQNEAQ (reference sequence). This CDR3 spans 17 amino acids. The DNA for the CDR3 is TGTGCCAGCAGTTCTCAAAATAGTCGGACGGGGACCTACGAGCAGTACTTC. Translated, it gives CASSSQNSRTGTYEQYF.

The chain employs TRBV28 and TRBJ1-1; no definite D call. The V gene lost 3 bases and the J gene lost 3 bases, with 11 bases spanning the gap. The CDR3 is made up of 14 amino acids. Looked up from germline, CDR1 is MDHEN and CDR2 is SYDVKM. CDR3 DNA: TGTGCCAGCAGTTTTGCGGGTGGGGACACTGAAGCTTTCTTT. It yields the protein CASSFAGGDTEAFF.

The rearrangement joins TRBV5-1 to TRBJ2-3, with 9 nucleotides matching TRBD2. Germline trimming cut 0 bases from V and 2 bases from J; bases unmatched to any gene: 4. Germline V gene data show CDR1 as SGHRS and CDR2 as YFSETQ. This CDR3 region has 16 residues. The CDR3 bases are TGCGCCAGCAGCTTGGGGCTAGCGGGGCTCACAGATACGCAGTATTTT. Amino acid sequence: CASSLGLAGLTDTQYF.

For this clone: The junction departs from the called germline gene at one end, perhaps through a read error. The chain couples TRBV10-3 to TRBJ2-7, with D perhaps matching TRBD2 (6 bases). This CDR3 region has 14 residues. CDR1 and CDR2 from the germline V gene are ENHRY and SYGVKD. CDR3 nucleotides: TGTGCCGCTGGGGAGGCGGGATCCGTTGCCGAGCGGTACTTC. This sequence encodes CAAGEAGSVAERYF.

This clone was observed once. The J gene is TRBJ2-7, the V gene TRBV2; D unclear. Trimming shortened V by 3 bases and J by 6 bases, and 6 bases separated the two germline ends. Germline V gives CDR1 SNHLY, CDR2 FYNNEI. The CDR3 consists of 11 residues. CDR3 bases: TGTGCCAGCAGTGAGTCCGGCGAGCAGTACTTC. Protein product: CASSESGEQYF.

J is TRBJ2-7 and V is TRBV29-1; no definite D call. V was cut by 8 bases and J by 2 bases, with 16 bases left in between. CDR1 is SQVTM, CDR2 ANQGSEA, per germline. CDR3 size: 13 residues. CDR3 coding DNA: TGCAGCATCCTATTAGACACCGCCTACGAGCAGTACTTC. The encoded protein is CSILLDTAYEQYF.

The V call is TRBV10-3, the J call TRBJ1-1; 7 positions match TRBD1. The V segment lost 4 bases and the J segment 7 bases; nucleotides outside the gene matches: 6. Germline loops: CDR1 ENHRY, CDR2 SYGVKD. The CDR3 totals 13 residues. CDR3 bases: TGTGCCATCAGTGGAGGGGGCACGGATGAAGCTTTCTTT. Residues: CAISGGGTDEAFF.

The chain carries TRBV6-5 and TRBJ2-7; 9 bases are a match to TRBD1. The CDR3 has 14 residues. The V gene end was trimmed by 0 bases and the J gene end by 6 bases; junction bases not matched to a gene: 3. CDR1 is MNHEY, CDR2 SVGAGI, per germline. CDR3 region: CASSYSQGAGEQYF. CDR3 DNA: TGTGCCAGCAGTTACTCACAGGGGGCGGGCGAGCAGTACTTC.

This clone was counted only a few times. The gene calls are TRBV7-9 and TRBJ2-1; 11 bases agree with TRBD2. The trim removed 4 bases at V and 9 bases at J, leaving 8 bases unmatched. The V gene's germline CDR1 is SEHNR and CDR2 FQNEAQ (reference sequence). This CDR3 region has 15 residues. This CDR3 reads CASSSLAGGFGEQFF. CDR3 sequence (DNA): TGTGCCAGCAGCTCCCTAGCGGGAGGTTTCGGTGAGCAGTTCTTC.

As DNA, the CDR3 is TGTGCCAGCAGTATCATGGGACTAGCGGGAGTACAAGAGACCCAGTACTTC. Its translation: CASSIMGLAGVQETQYF. The rearrangement joins TRBV28 to TRBJ2-5, with 14 bases aligning to TRBD2. With V trimmed by 5 bases and J by 2 bases, 7 bases remained unmatched. Germline V gene sequence: CDR1 MDHEN, CDR2 SYDVKM. The CDR3 covers 17 residues.

The rearrangement uses TRBV11-2 and TRBJ2-5, with 7 nucleotides matching TRBD1. Germline V gene data show CDR1 as SGHAT and CDR2 as FQNNGV. V trimming: 6 bases; J trimming: 5 bases; junction bases outside the gene matches: 3. This CDR3 region has 12 residues. This CDR3 reads CASSWDSETQYF. The CDR3 nucleotides read TGTGCCAGCAGTTGGGACAGCGAGACCCAGTACTTC.

V and J are TRBV28 and TRBJ2-5, with a tentative D call TRBD1 (5 bases). Trimming left V 2 bases short and J 1 base short, with 8 bases between. This CDR3 has 14 amino acids. Per germline, CDR1 MDHEN and CDR2 SYDVKM. Here the CDR3 DNA reads TGTGCCAGCAGTTTAGACAGTACCCAAGAGACCCAGTACTTC. It is translated as CASSLDSTQETQYF.

The CDR3 coding sequence is TGCAGCGCCCGGGAGGTTGTAGGCTATACGCAGTATTTT. Amino acid sequence: CSAREVVGYTQYF. The J gene is TRBJ2-3, the V gene TRBV29-1, with 7 bases that match TRBD2. Germline V gives CDR1 SQVTM, CDR2 ANQGSEA. The V segment lost 7 bases and the J segment 7 bases; nucleotides outside the gene matches: 11. The CDR3 has 13 amino acids.

The chain uses TRBV6-4 and TRBJ2-3; 14 bases are shared with TRBD2. This CDR3 is 17 amino acids long. Trimming removed 6 bases from V and 7 bases from J; junction bases left unmatched: 12. Looked up from germline, CDR1 is MRHNA and CDR2 is SNTAGT. CDR3 protein: CASSGTSGGAGGNTQYF. In nucleotides, the CDR3 is TGTGCCAGCAGCGGGACTAGCGGGGGCGCCGGGGGAAATACGCAGTATTTT.

The V gene is TRBV11-3, the J gene TRBJ2-3, with D perhaps matching TRBD2 (6 bases). This CDR3 comprises 15 residues. Per the germline V gene, CDR1 is SGHNT and CDR2 is YENEEA. The V gene lost 1 base and the J gene lost 4 bases, with 12 bases spanning the gap. The chain's CDR3 is CASSLAGEAPDTQYF. The CDR3 DNA reads TGTGCCAGCAGCTTAGCGGGAGAAGCTCCAGATACGCAGTATTTT.

This clone was seen only a few times. This chain connects TRBV7-9 to TRBJ2-7, with 8 nucleotides matching TRBD1. Looked up from germline, CDR1 is SEHNR and CDR2 is FQNEAQ (reference sequence). Losses at the gene ends were 4 bases for V and 5 bases for J; bases not matched to a gene: 16. This CDR3 comprises 17 residues. The CDR3 DNA sequence: TGTGCCAGCAGCTCAGATCCGGGACAGGTTTCTTTGGACGAGCAGTACTTC. This codes for CASSSDPGQVSLDEQYF.

This chain links TRBV7-7 with TRBJ1-3; no clear D. The V gene lost 1 base and the J gene lost 4 bases, with 14 bases spanning the gap. The CDR3 sequence is 16 residues long. CDR1 and CDR2 (germline): SSHAT, FNYEAQ (reference sequence). The CDR3 region has the DNA TGTGCCAGCAGCTTAGGTCCCAGGCGATGGGGAAACACCATATATTTT. Translating it yields CASSLGPRRWGNTIYF.

This clone was found once. The chain carries TRBV28 and TRBJ1-5; D might be TRBD1 (5 bases). Germline V gene sequence: CDR1 MDHEN, CDR2 SYDVKM. Trimming pared 7 bases from V and 2 bases from J, leaving 15 bases between. This CDR3 has 15 residues. This CDR3 reads CASNFRRGGNQPQHF. The CDR3 DNA reads as TGTGCCAGCAACTTCCGGAGGGGTGGCAATCAGCCCCAGCATTTT. Full variable domain (outside the CDR3, taken from reference TRBV28 and TRBJ1-5): DVKVTQSSRYLVKRTGEKVFLECVQDMDHENMFWYRQDPGLGLRLIYFSYDVKMKEKGDIPEGYSVSREKKERFSLILESASTNQTSMYLCASNFRRGGNQPQHFGDGTRLSIL.

This clone was found once. This chain uses TRBV30 with TRBJ2-1; 8 positions agree with TRBD2. V lost 2 bases to trimming and J lost 0 bases; unmatched junction nucleotides: 6. CDR3 length: 16 residues. CDR1 is GTSNPN and CDR2 is SVGIG in the germline V gene (reference sequence). The CDR3 sequence is CAWSQKRESSYNEQFF. CDR3 sequence (DNA): TGTGCCTGGAGTCAAAAGCGGGAGAGCTCCTACAATGAGCAGTTCTTC.

This chain connects TRBV7-6 to TRBJ2-3, with D tentatively TRBD1 (6 bases). Deletions cut 3 bases from V and 2 bases from J, with 12 bases between. The CDR3 contains 15 residues. Germline CDR1 SGHVS, CDR2 FNYEAQ. CDR3: CASSFKDSLTDTQYF. The DNA of the CDR3 is TGTGCCAGCAGCTTCAAGGACAGTCTCACAGATACGCAGTATTTT.